These 8 T cell receptor beta chains were sequenced from one sample in a study of T-cell reconstitution after alpha-beta-depleted transplantation in children. Researchers prepared the TCRbeta library using unique molecular identifiers, the study reports. In TCRdb, the PCR reads were re-called with MiXCR into one record per CDR3 protein. The sample shows about 600,000 distinct CDR3 sequences, roughly 10% of them seen only once. Sample: PBMCs from the stem cell graft donor, taken from the stem cell graft. The receptor source for this set is a human donor who donated a stem cell graft to a child with acute myeloid leukemia.

The chain links TRBV28 to TRBJ2-6, with D possibly being TRBD1 (5 bases). The CDR3 is 13 amino acids. Germline V lookup: CDR1 MDHEN, CDR2 SYDVKM. The V end lost 10 bases, the J end lost 1 base, and 8 bases lay between the germline ends. The CDR3 DNA reads TGTGCCACCCCAGGGTCTGGGGCCAACGTCCTGACTTTC. This sequence encodes CATPGSGANVLTF.

There are a few counts of this clonotype. The chain recombines TRBV18 with TRBJ2-2; weak D call: TRBD2 (6 bases). The germline V gene encodes CDR1 KGHSH and CDR2 LQKENI. V was pared by 5 bases and J by 4 bases, with 11 bases between. This CDR3 has 14 residues. CDR3 amino acids: CASSTGLFTGELFF. Written as DNA, the CDR3 is TGTGCCAGCTCAACGGGACTGTTCACCGGGGAGCTGTTTTTT.

The chain has TRBV11-2 and TRBJ2-1; D possibly corresponds to TRBD2 (6 bases). The CDR3 has 15 amino acids. Germline CDR1 SGHAT, CDR2 FQNNGV. With 5 bases removed from V and 5 bases from J, the gap between germline ends came to 16 bases. In DNA form, the CDR3 reads TGTGCCAGCAGCCCTTCGGGGGACTTGAACAATGAGCAGTTCTTC. This translates into CASSPSGDLNNEQFF.

This clonotype came up many times. This chain joins TRBV20-1 and TRBJ2-1; 14 nucleotides line up with TRBD2. V shed 6 bases, J shed 9 bases, and the junction held 16 bases outside the gene matches. This CDR3 contains 17 residues. Germline assignment: CDR1 DFQATT and CDR2 SNEGSKA (reference sequence). The CDR3 coding sequence is TGCAGTGCCATAACTGGGGGACTAGCGGGAGTCTGGGGTGAGCAGTTCTTC. This encodes CSAITGGLAGVWGEQFF.

This clonotype was observed a few times. The V gene is TRBV5-1, the J gene TRBJ2-7; D not resolved. V was clipped by 6 bases and J by 0 bases, with 19 bases between them. The CDR3 is 16 amino acids. Germline values: CDR1 SGHRS, CDR2 YFSETQ. Here the CDR3 reads CASTQGNGWSSYEQYF. The CDR3 DNA reads as TGCGCCAGCACCCAAGGGAACGGATGGAGCTCCTACGAGCAGTACTTC.

This clonotype was detected ten times or more. CDR3 in DNA: TGTGCCAGCAGCTTAGTCCGAACAGGGAAGAATGAGCAGTTCTTC. Protein product: CASSLVRTGKNEQFF. The chain has TRBV11-2 and TRBJ2-1, with D perhaps matching TRBD1 (6 bases). V was cut by 1 base and J by 7 bases, with 14 bases left in between. CDR3 length equals 15 residues. Germline assignment: CDR1 SGHAT and CDR2 FQNNGV.

This clonotype was picked up many times. The genes are TRBV29-1 and TRBJ1-4, with D tentatively TRBD1 (5 bases). This CDR3 region has 11 residues. Germline CDR1 is SQVTM and CDR2 is ANQGSEA. With 3 bases removed from V and 11 bases from J, the gap between germline ends came to 10 bases. The CDR3 sequence is CSVEGPNKLFF. In nucleotides, the CDR3 is TGCAGCGTTGAGGGACCAAACAAACTGTTTTTT. Variable domain in full (rest from reference TRBV29-1 and TRBJ1-4): SAVISQKPSRDICQRGTSLTIQCQVDSQVTMMFWYRQQPGQSLTLIATANQGSEATYESGFVIDKFPISRPNLTFSTLTVSNMSPEDSSIYLCSVEGPNKLFFGSGTQLSVL.

This clonotype was detected many times. The chain carries TRBV20-1 and TRBJ2-1, with D uncertain. The CDR3 is 13 residues long. Germline assignment: CDR1 DFQATT and CDR2 SNEGSKA (reference sequence). The CDR3 sequence is CSPATPVYNEQFF. CDR3 DNA sequence: TGCAGCCCAGCGACACCGGTCTACAATGAGCAGTTCTTC.